This T cell receptor (beta chain) was found in a study of cytomegalovirus exposure and HLA in healthy donors. General study points: The listing of fewer than 200 TCR beta chains classed them as cytomegalovirus-associated.

With respect to this clone: What it recognizes is unknown.

The CDR3 consists of 16 residues. Trimming at V came to 4 bases and at J to 0 bases, leaving 4 bases not matched to a gene. Germline CDR1 and CDR2: SGHNT and YYREEE (reference sequence). The protocol was immunoSEQ multiplex PCR, while the TCRdb copy is restricted to in-frame clones and leaves out a portion. Of some 56,000 clones listed, roughly 92% are singletons. The sequence was collected from a man in his late teens or twenties in good health and CMV-seronegative. The chain combines TRBV5-4 with TRBJ2-2, with 9 nucleotides matching TRBD1. What was sequenced was PBMCs. Here the CDR3 reads CASSPTGGTNTGELFF. The CDR3 DNA reads as TGTGCCAGCAGCCCCACAGGGGGCACGAACACCGGGGAGCTGTTTTTT.